This entry describes one T cell receptor (beta chain). The data were obtained in a study of shared clonotypes between healthy human individuals. Germline loops: CDR1 KGHSH, CDR2 LQKENI. The CDR3 consists of 14 residues. V was trimmed by 6 bases and J by 4 bases, leaving 16 bases between them. The assay was immunoSEQ multiplex PCR, and TCRdb's table has in-frame clones only and misses some. This table has 950,000 to 1,200,000 clones, approximately 80% appearing once. This rearrangement joins TRBV18 to TRBJ2-7; possibly TRBD1 for D (6 bases). This clonotype was sampled from a man aged 18 to 30 in good health. Some clones in this sample may be carry-over from other donors' samples. The specimen sequenced was memory CD4+ T cells from PBMCs. Documented subset: CD45RA-negative fraction. CDR3 DNA: TGTGCCAGCTCTACCATGACAGGTCGGTACGAGCAGTACTTC. Amino acids: CASSTMTGRYEQYF.